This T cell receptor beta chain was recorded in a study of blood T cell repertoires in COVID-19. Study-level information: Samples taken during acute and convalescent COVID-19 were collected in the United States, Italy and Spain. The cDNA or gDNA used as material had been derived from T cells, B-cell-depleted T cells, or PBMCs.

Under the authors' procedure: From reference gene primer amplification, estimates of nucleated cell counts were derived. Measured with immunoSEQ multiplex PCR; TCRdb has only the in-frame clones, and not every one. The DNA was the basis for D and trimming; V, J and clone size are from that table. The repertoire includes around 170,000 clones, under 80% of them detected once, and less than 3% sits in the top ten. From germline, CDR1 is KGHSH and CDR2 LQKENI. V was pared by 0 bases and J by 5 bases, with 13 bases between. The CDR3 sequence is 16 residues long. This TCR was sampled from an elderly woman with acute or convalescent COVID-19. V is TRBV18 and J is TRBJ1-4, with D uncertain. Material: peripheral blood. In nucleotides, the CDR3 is TGTGCCAGCTCACCACCGAGTGAGGTCCTGAATGAAAAACTGTTTTTT. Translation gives CASSPPSEVLNEKLFF.